This TCR beta chain appears in the sequencing data of a study of identical twins. Only a few counts were recorded for this clonotype. Carrying unique molecular identifiers, the cDNA also gained a universal primer site through template switching. TCRdb itself ran the 5' RACE reads through MiXCR, one entry per CDR3 protein. The repertoire has 500,000 to 650,000 distinct CDR3 sequences, about 20% of them found once; the top ten carry around 0.47%. The germline CDR1 and CDR2 sequences are KGHDR and SFDVKD. The CDR3 totals 14 residues. Trimming took off 3 bases at V and 4 bases at J, with 11 bases between the two ends. These records were also assigned to another study, of yellow fever vaccine responses in identical twins. As reported in that work: Reports say the vaccine T cell response in twins looked partly convergent and partly personalized.

The clonotype originates from a woman under 30 in good health. Sequencing was carried out using CD4+ T cells sorted from blood. The J gene is TRBJ1-2, the V gene TRBV24-1; no clear D. The CDR3 DNA reads TGTGCCACCAGTGATCCGACCCAAGGCTATGGCTACACCTTC. This gives the protein CATSDPTQGYGYTF.